This T cell receptor beta chain was captured in a study of T-cell memory formation after mild COVID-19. A note on this clonotype: Its target is not known.

Regarding the study as a whole: A second wave expanding day 15 to 37 was CD4+-biased; contracting clones were balanced.

TCRdb called the 5' RACE reads again in MiXCR, with one record for every CDR3 protein. The sample includes 170,000 or so distinct CDR3 sequences, over 20% of them seen just once. The V segment lost 1 base and the J segment 0 bases; nucleotides outside the gene matches: 8. The CDR3 extends over 18 amino acids. Germline assignment: CDR1 DFQATT and CDR2 SNEGSKA (reference sequence). Sequenced material: PBMCs or a T cell subset sorted from them (not recorded which). The chain couples TRBV20-1 to TRBJ2-3; TRBD2 agrees at 12 bases. This clonotype was obtained from an adult woman who had mild COVID-19 (a few samples of this study predate the infection). Cell type and time point are not known. Written as DNA, the CDR3 is TGCAGTGCTAGAGTACTAGCGGGAGGCTTTCCTAGCACAGATACGCAGTATTTT. Translation: CSARVLAGGFPSTDTQYF.